The entry that follows covers one T cell receptor beta chain sequence. This clone came up once. Its cognate antigen has yet to be identified. No base-level quality is on record; no much larger clone is a single base apart. In the germline V gene (reference sequence), CDR1 corresponds to LGHDT and CDR2 to YNNKEL. The CDR3, from cysteine to phenylalanine, totals 14 residues. Kept here is only the CDR3 DNA, which spans 42 bases and is read in frame from base 1. The germline ends are 13 bases apart after V is trimmed by 3 bases and J by 7 bases. Participants in the prospective study were aged about 18 to 100 years, lived in under 30 United States geographic areas, and enrolled through a virtual design. In the prospective study, cohorts were assigned on the basis of participant-reported clinical history obtained from a screening survey and a study questionnaire. For ImmuneRACE Cohort 3, a participant was defined as recovered based on two consecutive negative NP/OP PCR tests, clearance by a healthcare professional, or resolution of symptoms. Each participant in the prospective study had whole blood, serum and a nasopharyngeal or oropharyngeal swab collected by mobile phlebotomists. Over a roughly two-month period, participants in the prospective study had the option of providing additional blood draws and questionnaires. Before DNA extraction, prospective study blood samples were shipped either frozen or at room temperature.

This entry is derived from a study of blood T cell repertoires in COVID-19 (dated by TCRdb to 2018 to 2020). Regarding the study in general: Samples from collaborators originated in the United States, Italy and Spain and spanned both the acute and convalescent phases of COVID-19. The repertoires were released in a freely available public database meant as a resource for research on the immune response to SARS-CoV-2. Subjects who had been exposed to COVID-19, were actively infected with it, or had recovered from it provided the deeply sampled blood TCRbeta repertoires that made up the dataset. Nearly every sample came with metadata listing a de-identified subject ID, COVID-19 status, age in years and sex. The prospective study material was composed of cDNA or gDNA derived from T cells, B-cell-depleted T cells, or PBMCs. Where HLA class I and class II types were available, the types were taken from metadata supplied by the sample provider, not from assay-based typing. Samples came from the ongoing ImmuneRACE study (first 160 participants) plus 1,254 subjects from 6 global collaborators.

TCRbeta CDR3 regions were amplified from genomic DNA using the immunoSEQ Assay, a bias-controlled multiplex PCR. Under the source paper's analysis protocol: Nucleated cell counts per sample were estimated from amplification of reference gene primers within the assay. Sequence reads were collapsed and filtered to measure the absolute abundance of every unique TCRbeta CDR3 rearrangement. Productive Simpson clonality was computed per sample as the square root of Simpson's diversity index over productive rearrangements. TCRdb re-hosts the immuneACCESS table, in-frame sequences only. Its copies lack some clones; in the studies checked, an unresolved V gene accounts for under half of them, and the cause for the rest is not known. V and J calls and clone size are given by that table; D and trimming were obtained from the DNA. Present in this sample are more than 200,000 clones, just over 90% of which were seen just once. The ten largest clones capture about 1.9% of the sample.

Results the study describes overall, beyond this receptor: Clinical and demographic metadata were provided uncurated, with the amount varying by source and participant.

The sequence links TRBV3-1 (or the pseudogene TRBV3-2) to TRBJ2-4, with TRBD2 perhaps the D gene, on 5 matching bases. The clonotype comes from a woman aged 18-29 years who had recovered from COVID-19. Sequenced input: PBMCs or T cells enriched from blood (not recorded which). In nucleotide form, the sequence is TGTGCCAGCAGCCATAAGGACGGGATGAACATTCAGTACTTC. It translates to CASSHKDGMNIQYF.